A single T cell receptor beta chain is shown here with its context. Its antigen is not known. Some clones are missing from TCRdb's copy, which holds only in-frame ones; the method was immunoSEQ multiplex PCR. The sample shows 440,000 or so clones, about 88% of them seen only once. Trimming pared 5 bases from V and 0 bases from J, leaving 13 bases between. Germline V gives CDR1 SGHAT, CDR2 FQNNGV. This CDR3 spans 16 amino acids. The record originates from a study of Ad26.COV2.S vaccination and SARS-CoV-2 variants. Looking at the study overall: Ad26.COV2.S shots went into the muscle once or twice, 56 days apart. General observations from the study: Vaccine and placebo recipients had similar non-spike TCR breadth.

As to treatment: 15 to 20 received Ad26.COV2.S at low or high dose, single or two shots; roughly 5 received placebo; per-sample allocation not given. It was on day 63 after the first vaccine or placebo injection that samples were taken. Participants' vaccine, an Ad26 vector, delivered Wuhan-strain SARS-CoV-2 spike. The sequence derives from a person between 18 and 59 years old who received the Ad26.COV2.S COVID-19 vaccine or a placebo. Sequences were derived from peripheral blood, sampled in a trial of Ad26.COV2.S vaccine versus placebo. This sequence joins TRBV11-2 and TRBJ1-4; unclear D gene. The CDR3 loop reads CASSAIYSATNEKLFF. In nucleotides, the CDR3 is TGTGCCAGCAGCGCCATATACAGCGCAACTAATGAAAAACTGTTTTTT.